This T cell receptor beta chain was sequenced during a study of blood T cell repertoires in COVID-19. Per the study methods: Reference gene primer amplification gave estimated nucleated cell counts. The protocol was immunoSEQ multiplex PCR, while the TCRdb copy is restricted to in-frame clones and leaves out a portion. Clone size and V and J calls were adopted from that table, with D and trimming inferred from the DNA. The data contain about 240,000 clones, around four fifths of them singletons. Seattle researchers signed up patients amid active infection and tracked them longitudinally. The sequence was obtained from an elderly woman with COVID-19, enrolled during active disease. Sequenced sample: peripheral blood.

This CDR3 reads CASSLGGAANYGYTF. As DNA, the CDR3 is TGCGCCAGCAGCTTAGGGGGCGCGGCTAACTATGGCTACACCTTC. The gene calls are TRBV5-1 and TRBJ1-2, with 7 bases lining up with TRBD1. Germline CDR1 SGHRS, CDR2 YFSETQ. The V segment lost 2 bases and the J segment 0 bases; nucleotides outside the gene matches: 4. This CDR3 has 15 residues.